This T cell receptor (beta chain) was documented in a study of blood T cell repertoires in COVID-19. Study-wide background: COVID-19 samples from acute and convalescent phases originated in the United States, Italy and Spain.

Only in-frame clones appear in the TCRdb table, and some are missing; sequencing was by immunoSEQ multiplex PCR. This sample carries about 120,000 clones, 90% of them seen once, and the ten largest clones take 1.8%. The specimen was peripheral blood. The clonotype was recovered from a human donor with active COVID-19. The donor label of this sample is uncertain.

The CDR3 DNA reads as TGTGCCAGCAGCGCCCCCGGAGAGCGCAATCAGCCCCAGCATTTT. Translation: CASSAPGERNQPQHF. V usage is TRBV6-6 and J usage is TRBJ1-5; no clear D gene. Trimming removed 6 bases at V and 2 bases at J, with 14 bases between. In germline, CDR1 is MNHNY, CDR2 SVGAGI (reference sequence). The CDR3 runs to 15 residues.